The 21 T cell receptor beta chains listed next were all sequenced from one sample in a study of blood T cell repertoires in COVID-19. This table comes from immunoSEQ multiplex PCR, and its TCRdb copy is limited to in-frame clones, with some not included. The table shows roughly 110,000 clones, with about four fifths occurring only once. Sequenced material: peripheral blood. These TCRs come from a woman in her sixties or seventies with acute or convalescent COVID-19.

V gene TRBV5-1 combines with J gene TRBJ2-1; weak D call: TRBD1 (6 bases). This CDR3 contains 17 residues. Trimming left V 2 bases short and J 0 bases short, with 15 bases between. The germline V gene encodes CDR1 SGHRS and CDR2 YFSETQ. The DNA for the CDR3 is TGCGCCAGCAGCTTCTTTATGACAGGAAACTCCTACAATGAGCAGTTCTTC. Protein sequence: CASSFFMTGNSYNEQFF.

This clone appeared a single time. The chain employs TRBV5-1 and TRBJ2-1; D uncertain. Germline V lookup: CDR1 SGHRS, CDR2 YFSETQ. V was pared by 0 bases and J by 0 bases, with 10 bases between. The CDR3 has 16 amino acids. This CDR3 is CASSLGLASSYNEQFF. DNA for the CDR3: TGCGCCAGCAGCTTGGGATTGGCCAGCTCCTACAATGAGCAGTTCTTC.

The chain couples TRBV4-2 to TRBJ2-7; 11 nucleotides align to TRBD2. Trimming cost V 0 bases and J 6 bases; bases outside gene matches: 10. Germline CDR1 LGHNA, CDR2 YNFKEQ. The CDR3 has 17 residues. The CDR3 loop reads CASSQDVASGGRREQYF. The CDR3 bases are TGTGCCAGCAGCCAAGATGTCGCTAGCGGGGGGCGGCGCGAGCAGTACTTC.

The rearrangement joins TRBV19 to TRBJ2-3; 11 bases are shared with TRBD2. The V gene end was trimmed by 7 bases and the J gene end by 6 bases; junction bases not matched to a gene: 9. The CDR3 length is 15 residues. CDR1 and CDR2 from the germline V gene are LNHDA and SQIVND (reference sequence). Written as DNA, the CDR3 is TGTGCCAGTACCACTACTAGCGGGAGTACGGATACGCAGTATTTT. Its protein is CASTTTSGSTDTQYF.

CDR3 residues: CASSEIRFSSGANVLTF. The CDR3 nucleotides are TGTGCCAGCAGTGAAATCAGGTTCTCCTCTGGGGCCAACGTCCTGACTTTC. This chain links TRBV2 with TRBJ2-6, with D unclear. Germline V gene lookup returns CDR1 SNHLY and CDR2 FYNNEI. CDR3 length equals 17 residues. Trimming took 2 bases from V and 0 from J, leaving 11 bases between them.

The chain has TRBV3-1 (or the pseudogene TRBV3-2) and TRBJ2-5, with D hard to call. V lost 4 bases to trimming and J lost 5 bases, with 11 bases between them. Germline assignment: CDR1 LGHDT and CDR2 YNNKEL (reference sequence). The CDR3 runs to 13 residues. Here the CDR3 reads CASSPPWSETQYF. Written as DNA, the CDR3 is TGTGCCAGCAGCCCCCCCTGGAGCGAGACCCAGTACTTC.

This clone has just one count. The rearrangement links TRBV19 to TRBJ1-1; 7 positions match TRBD1. Germline loops: CDR1 LNHDA, CDR2 SQIVND (reference sequence). With V trimmed by 4 bases and J by 2 bases, 4 bases remained unmatched. This CDR3 spans 14 amino acids. The CDR3: CASSTRQGNTEAFF. DNA for the CDR3: TGTGCCAGTAGTACACGACAGGGAAACACTGAAGCTTTCTTT.

The chain joins TRBV5-1 to TRBJ2-5, with 8 bases identical to TRBD2. The CDR3 totals 16 residues. The germline V gene has CDR1 SGHRS and CDR2 YFSETQ. V dropped 4 bases and J dropped 5; count of bases not matched to a gene: 13. In nucleotides, the CDR3 is TGCGCCAGCAGCCTAGTGACGGGAGGGCAGGGGGAGACCCAGTACTTC. Amino acids: CASSLVTGGQGETQYF.

This clone appeared many times. The chain employs TRBV4-1 and TRBJ2-7; 13 positions agree with TRBD2. From germline, CDR1 is MGHRA and CDR2 YSYEKL. The V gene end was trimmed by 8 bases and the J gene end by 5 bases; junction bases not matched to a gene: 6. The CDR3 extends over 14 amino acids. The CDR3 sequence: CASYSGLAGDEQYF. CDR3 DNA: TGCGCCAGCTACTCCGGACTAGCGGGGGACGAGCAGTACTTC.

V and J are TRBV7-6 and TRBJ2-7; weak D call: TRBD1 (6 bases). From germline, CDR1 is SGHVS and CDR2 FNYEAQ. This CDR3 comprises 17 residues. V shed 4 bases and J shed 6 bases, with 25 bases lying between them. The CDR3 nucleotides are TGTGCCAGCAGCTCTATTTCTACAGGGAGTCACGTCGGCGAGCAGTACTTC. This encodes CASSSISTGSHVGEQYF.

This clone was seen only a few times. This sequence joins TRBV19 and TRBJ1-1; 10 bases line up with TRBD1. This CDR3 contains 16 residues. CDR1 is LNHDA, CDR2 SQIVND, per germline (reference sequence). J was trimmed by 1 base and V by 8 bases; bases with no gene match: 10. CDR3 in DNA: TGTGCCAGTGGAAAAGGGACAGGGGTTCCGAACACTGAAGCTTTCTTT. Residues: CASGKGTGVPNTEAFF.

This chain links TRBV3-1 (or the pseudogene TRBV3-2) with TRBJ2-2, with 13 bases aligning to TRBD2. Germline V gene data show CDR1 as LGHDT and CDR2 as YNNKEL (reference sequence). With V trimmed by 4 bases and J by 4 bases, 3 bases remained unmatched. This CDR3 comprises 16 residues. The CDR3 loop reads CASSLRLAGGTGELFF. The CDR3 bases are TGTGCCAGCAGCCTGCGACTAGCGGGGGGCACCGGGGAGCTGTTTTTT.

This sequence joins TRBV2 and TRBJ2-5; TRBD2 aligns across 9 bases. V was clipped by 7 bases and J by 3 bases; unmatched bases: 6. The germline gives CDR1 SNHLY, CDR2 FYNNEI. The CDR3 is made up of 14 amino acids. The CDR3 DNA follows: TGTGCCAGCAAGGGGGCTAGCGGGGAAGAGACCCAGTACTTC. As protein: CASKGASGEETQYF.

This chain connects TRBV5-6 to TRBJ1-1; no reliable D call. The CDR3 consists of 13 residues. Trimming took off 4 bases at V and 5 bases at J, with 12 bases between the two ends. CDR1 is SGHDT, CDR2 YYEEEE, per germline. CDR3 coding DNA: TGTGCCAGCAGCCGGTGGTCCGCGACTGAAGCTTTCTTT. Translation gives CASSRWSATEAFF.

This rearrangement joins TRBV27 to TRBJ2-6; no firm D call. The CDR3 is 17 residues long. V lost 4 bases and J 0 bases, leaving 13 bases between the germline ends. Germline CDR1 and CDR2: MNHEY and SMNVEV (reference sequence). The CDR3 reads CASSSAATISGANVLTF. The CDR3 nucleotides are TGTGCCAGCAGTTCGGCAGCAACTATCTCTGGGGCCAACGTCCTGACTTTC.

The chain has TRBV30 and TRBJ2-1, with 10 bases lining up with TRBD2. Germline V gene lookup returns CDR1 GTSNPN and CDR2 SVGIG (reference sequence). This CDR3 comprises 15 residues. The trim removed 4 bases at V and 4 bases at J, leaving 7 bases unmatched. The DNA for the CDR3 is TGTGCCTGGACCCGACTAGCGGGTGGATACAATGAGCAGTTCTTC. It is translated as CAWTRLAGGYNEQFF.

The chain uses TRBV28 and TRBJ2-3, with D hard to call. The CDR3 sequence is 13 residues long. Trimming shortened V by 8 bases and J by 5 bases, and 14 bases separated the two germline ends. CDR1 and CDR2 from the germline V gene are MDHEN and SYDVKM. As DNA, the CDR3 is TGTGCCAGCGTAAAAAAGAACGGAGATACGCAGTATTTT. Its translation: CASVKKNGDTQYF.

The rearrangement links TRBV6-5 to TRBJ1-3, with 7 positions matching TRBD1. The junction had 4 bases not matched to a gene; V was cut back by 7 bases and J by 4 bases. The CDR3 is 13 amino acids. Looked up from germline, CDR1 is MNHEY and CDR2 is SVGAGI. Written as DNA, the CDR3 is TGTGCCAGCAACGACAGGGACGGAAACACCATATATTTT. Protein sequence: CASNDRDGNTIYF.

This clone was seen once. This chain joins TRBV9 and TRBJ2-7; a weak D match, TRBD2 (6 bases). The germline CDR1 and CDR2 sequences are SGDLS and YYNGEE. This CDR3 comprises 15 residues. Trimming shortened V by 4 bases and J by 0 bases, and 14 bases separated the two germline ends. The CDR3 loop reads CASSSSAGSSYEQYF. The CDR3 coding sequence is TGTGCCAGCAGCTCTTCAGCGGGTAGCTCCTACGAGCAGTACTTC.

The chain links TRBV28 to TRBJ2-7; D is possibly TRBD2 (6 bases). The CDR3 length is 14 residues. Trimming pared 7 bases from V and 3 bases from J, leaving 16 bases between. Germline CDR1 MDHEN, CDR2 SYDVKM. The CDR3 reads CASTETGVNYEQYF. In DNA, the CDR3 is TGTGCCAGCACGGAAACGGGAGTAAACTACGAGCAGTACTTC.

The CDR3 bases are TGTGCCAGCAGAAAAGGTGGGACAGGGGCCTACGAGCAGTACTTC. Protein sequence: CASRKGGTGAYEQYF. The chain couples TRBV28 to TRBJ2-7, with 10 nucleotides matching TRBD1. Germline-derived CDR1 and CDR2 are MDHEN and SYDVKM. V dropped 6 bases and J dropped 2; count of bases not matched to a gene: 7. CDR3 length: 15 amino acids.